The 31 T cell receptor beta chains in this list originate from one sample, sequenced in a study of blood T cell repertoires in COVID-19. The protocol was immunoSEQ multiplex PCR, while the TCRdb copy is restricted to in-frame clones and leaves out a portion. This sample has roughly 80,000 clones, with 75% to 85% found just once. The specimen was peripheral blood. The source is an elderly woman with acute or convalescent COVID-19.

This clone has just one count. The chain recombines TRBV24-1 with TRBJ2-3, with 12 bases identical to TRBD2. This CDR3 spans 14 amino acids. The trim removed 9 bases at V and 4 bases at J, leaving 4 bases unmatched. CDR1 KGHDR and CDR2 SFDVKD come from the germline V gene. The CDR3 coding sequence is TGTGCCACCCGACTAGCGGGAGACGCAGATACGCAGTATTTT. Translated: CATRLAGDADTQYF.

V gene TRBV5-1 combines with J gene TRBJ2-5, with 8 bases matching TRBD2. The germline V gene has CDR1 SGHRS and CDR2 YFSETQ. CDR3 length: 14 amino acids. After removal of 4 bases from V and 5 bases from J, the junction contained 7 bases not matched to a gene. CDR3 bases: TGCGCCAGCAGCCACGGGCGGGGGGAGGAGACCCAGTACTTC. This sequence encodes CASSHGRGEETQYF.

The genes are TRBV2 and TRBJ1-2, with 9 bases lining up with TRBD1. CDR1 SNHLY and CDR2 FYNNEI come from the germline V gene. V lost 3 bases, J lost 3 bases, and 8 bases stayed unmatched. The CDR3 consists of 16 residues. CDR3 sequence: CASSDWDRAKYYGYTF. The CDR3 nucleotides read TGTGCCAGCAGTGACTGGGACAGGGCCAAATACTATGGCTACACCTTC.

The V call is TRBV5-1, the J call TRBJ2-1, with TRBD2 identical over 8 bases. This CDR3 spans 15 amino acids. Germline CDR1 reads SGHRS; CDR2 reads YFSETQ. V trimming: 4 bases; J trimming: 8 bases; junction bases outside the gene matches: 11. The CDR3 spells CASSRLATQRDEQFF. CDR3 coding DNA: TGCGCCAGCAGCCGACTAGCGACCCAGAGGGATGAGCAGTTCTTC.

This chain uses TRBV30 with TRBJ2-5, with 7 positions matching TRBD1. CDR3 length: 13 residues. Germline-derived CDR1 and CDR2 are GTSNPN and SVGIG (reference sequence). V gave up 1 base and J gave up 1 base; unmatched junction bases: 0. Here the CDR3 DNA reads TGTGCCTGGAGTGGGGACAGCCAAGAGACCCAGTACTTC. This sequence encodes CAWSGDSQETQYF.

The rearrangement links TRBV4-1 to TRBJ2-5, with D possibly being TRBD2 (5 bases). V lost 4 bases and J 2 bases, leaving 14 bases between the germline ends. The germline gives CDR1 MGHRA, CDR2 YSYEKL. CDR3 length equals 15 residues. The CDR3: CASSPLGWVQETQYF. As DNA, the CDR3 is TGCGCCAGCAGCCCACTAGGGTGGGTACAAGAGACCCAGTACTTC.

The chain joins TRBV5-1 to TRBJ1-2; D gene unclear. V was trimmed by 1 base and J by 8 bases, leaving 18 bases between them. The CDR3 runs 15 residues. CDR1 SGHRS and CDR2 YFSETQ come from the germline V gene. The CDR3 loop reads CASSLSSLGSIGYTF. CDR3 nucleotide sequence: TGCGCCAGCAGCTTGTCCAGCCTAGGATCGATAGGCTACACCTTC. Looking up the rest from reference TRBV5-1 and TRBJ1-2 gives the full variable domain: KAGVTQTPRYLIKTRGQQVTLSCSPISGHRSVSWYQQTPGQGLQFLFEYFSETQRNKGNFPGRFSGRQFSNSRSEMNVSTLELGDSALYLCASSLSSLGSIGYTFGSGTRLTVV.

This clone was recorded once. The rearrangement uses TRBV7-2 and TRBJ2-7; 7 bases align to TRBD1. Germline CDR1 and CDR2: SGHTA and FQGNSA. This CDR3 spans 15 amino acids. V lost 5 bases to trimming and J lost 0 bases; unmatched junction nucleotides: 7. The CDR3 spells CASSTGDSSSYEQYF. As DNA, the CDR3 is TGTGCCAGCAGCACTGGGGACAGTTCCTCCTACGAGCAGTACTTC. The whole variable domain, remainder taken from reference TRBV7-2 and TRBJ2-7, is GAGVSQSPSNKVTEKGKDVELRCDPISGHTALYWYRQSLGQGLEFLIYFQGNSAPDKSGLPSDRFSAERTGGSVSTLTIQRTQQEDSAVYLCASSTGDSSSYEQYFGPGTRLTVT.

This clone has just one count. Additional DNA sequences in this sample encode the identical CDR3. The gene calls are TRBV7-9 and TRBJ2-3; TRBD1 matches at 7 bases. The CDR3 sequence is 14 residues long. The J segment lost 0 bases and the V segment lost 5 bases, leaving 2 bases of the junction unmatched. Germline loops: CDR1 SEHNR, CDR2 FQNEAQ (reference sequence). CDR3 protein: CASSKGQSTDTQYF. In nucleotides, the CDR3 is TGTGCCAGCAGCAAGGGACAGAGCACAGATACGCAGTATTTT.

The chain joins TRBV18 to TRBJ1-2; TRBD1 matches 8 bases. Trimming took 5 bases from V and 3 from J; bases not matched to a gene: 2. Germline lookup yields CDR1 KGHSH and CDR2 LQKENI. The CDR3 runs 13 residues. CDR3 bases: TGTGCCAGCTCAACGGACAGGGACTATGGCTACACCTTC. It encodes CASSTDRDYGYTF.

This chain connects TRBV6-1 to TRBJ2-7; possible D gene TRBD2, 5 bases. The CDR3 extends over 14 amino acids. Germline V gene data show CDR1 as MNHNS and CDR2 as SASEGT. Trimming stripped 2 bases from V and 1 base from J, with 9 bases between. CDR3 loop: CASSEIRGSYEQYF. As DNA, the CDR3 is TGTGCCAGCAGTGAAATTAGAGGGTCCTACGAGCAGTACTTC.

The chain carries TRBV19 and TRBJ2-7, with 7 bases lining up with TRBD2. This CDR3 region has 15 residues. CDR1 is LNHDA and CDR2 is SQIVND in the germline V gene (reference sequence). V dropped 5 bases and J dropped 6; count of bases not matched to a gene: 13. The CDR3 DNA is TGTGCCAGTAGTGCCCGGACTAACCAGCGGGGCGAGCAGTACTTC. This gives the protein CASSARTNQRGEQYF.

This clone was counted a few times. The gene calls are TRBV2 and TRBJ2-7; possibly TRBD2 for D (6 bases). This CDR3 has 13 residues. V dropped 7 bases and J dropped 4 bases, with 14 bases sitting between them. Germline CDR1 reads SNHLY; CDR2 reads FYNNEI. The CDR3 nucleotides are TGTGCCAGCAACGGGGGAAATGCTTACGAGCAGTACTTC. This codes for CASNGGNAYEQYF. The full variable domain, with the rest looked up from reference TRBV2 and TRBJ2-7, is EPEVTQTPSHQVTQMGQEVILRCVPISNHLYFYWYRQILGQKVEFLVSFYNNEISEKSEIFDDQFSVERPDGSNFTLKIRSTKLEDSAMYFCASNGGNAYEQYFGPGTRLTVT.

DNA of the CDR3: TGTGCCAGTAGTGCCCGAGGGGGCTCCTATAATTCACCCCTCCACTTT. Residues: CASSARGGSYNSPLHF. The chain is built from TRBV19 and TRBJ1-6; D may be TRBD1 (6 bases). The CDR3 is made up of 16 amino acids. The V end lost 5 bases, the J end lost 0 bases, and 11 bases lay between the germline ends. Germline V gives CDR1 LNHDA, CDR2 SQIVND (reference sequence).

J is TRBJ2-1 and V is TRBV9; 14 bases fit TRBD2. The CDR3 is made up of 17 amino acids. Per germline, CDR1 SGDLS and CDR2 YYNGEE. Unmatched junction bases numbered 10, after V lost 3 bases and J lost 8 bases. CDR3: CASSAITGTSGSDEQFF. In DNA, the CDR3 is TGTGCCAGCAGCGCAATTACCGGGACTAGCGGGAGTGATGAGCAGTTCTTC.

The chain joins TRBV10-3 to TRBJ2-1; TRBD2 aligns across 15 bases. CDR1 is ENHRY, CDR2 SYGVKD, per germline. The CDR3 has 16 amino acids. Germline trimming cut 6 bases from V and 1 base from J; bases unmatched to any gene: 1. The CDR3 region has the DNA TGTGCCATCAGGGGGACTAGCGGGAGGTCCTACAATGAGCAGTTCTTC. It is translated as CAIRGTSGRSYNEQFF.

This clone was detected only once. CDR3: CASSQRDRGLNTEAFF. For the CDR3, the DNA is TGTGCCAGCAGCCAAAGGGACAGGGGGTTGAACACTGAAGCTTTCTTT. The chain carries TRBV3-1 (or the pseudogene TRBV3-2) and TRBJ1-1, with 11 bases fitting TRBD1. The CDR3 length is 16 residues. V gave up 2 bases and J gave up 0 bases; unmatched junction bases: 2. Germline V gives CDR1 LGHDT, CDR2 YNNKEL (reference sequence).

The chain couples TRBV6-2 or TRBV6-3 to TRBJ1-5; 7 bases map to TRBD1. The V gene's germline CDR1 is MNHEY and CDR2 SVGEGT. With 1 base clipped from V and 4 bases from J, the junction kept 7 bases outside the gene matches. The CDR3 loop spans 16 amino acids. The CDR3 is CASSYLRQGLNQPQHF. The CDR3 bases are TGTGCCAGCAGTTACTTAAGACAGGGTCTGAATCAGCCCCAGCATTTT.

J is TRBJ2-2 and V is TRBV5-1; no clear D. The CDR3 has 14 amino acids. Trimming left V 7 bases short and J 0 bases short, with 10 bases between. Germline V gene lookup returns CDR1 SGHRS and CDR2 YFSETQ. As DNA, the CDR3 is TGCGCCAGCTCTGAGAAGCCGAACACCGGGGAGCTGTTTTTT. Its protein product is CASSEKPNTGELFF.

CDR3 in DNA: TGTGCCAGCAGCCCCTTGGGGGGTAGCGGGTTCGAGCAGTACTTC. Protein product: CASSPLGGSGFEQYF. The chain employs TRBV7-6 and TRBJ2-7; 7 bases are a match to TRBD2. The V gene end was trimmed by 5 bases and the J gene end by 6 bases; junction bases not matched to a gene: 13. CDR3 length: 15 amino acids. Looked up from germline, CDR1 is SGHVS and CDR2 is FNYEAQ.

V usage is TRBV11-2 and J usage is TRBJ2-7, with unresolved D. The V and J ends lost 1 base and 2 bases respectively, with 6 bases between them. This CDR3 spans 13 amino acids. CDR1 SGHAT and CDR2 FQNNGV come from the germline V gene. CDR3 coding DNA: TGTGCCAGCAGCTTAGGAGGTCCCTACGAGCAGTACTTC. Amino acid sequence: CASSLGGPYEQYF.

The J gene is TRBJ2-4, the V gene TRBV4-1; 10 nucleotides align to TRBD2. The CDR3 sequence is 18 residues long. The trim removed 0 bases at V and 8 bases at J, leaving 13 bases unmatched. CDR1 and CDR2 (germline): MGHRA, YSYEKL. CDR3 sequence reads: CASSQDPAGGPRGYIQYF. CDR3 sequence (DNA): TGCGCCAGCAGCCAAGACCCAGCGGGAGGGCCGAGGGGATACATTCAGTACTTC.

The sample holds a few counts of this clone. The chain combines TRBV11-3 with TRBJ2-5; 10 nucleotides agree with TRBD2. The CDR3 runs 15 residues. Germline assignment: CDR1 SGHNT and CDR2 YENEEA. Losses at the gene ends were 0 bases for V and 6 bases for J; bases not matched to a gene: 4. CDR3: CASSLDGTSVKTQYF. For the CDR3, the DNA is TGTGCCAGCAGCTTAGATGGGACTAGCGTGAAGACCCAGTACTTC. Looking up the rest from reference TRBV11-3 and TRBJ2-5 gives the full variable domain: EAGVVQSPRYKIIEKKQPVAFWCNPISGHNTLYWYLQNLGQGPELLIRYENEEAVDDSQLPKDRFSAERLKGVDSTLKIQPAELGDSAVYLCASSLDGTSVKTQYFGPGTRLLVL.

The chain is built from TRBV21-1 and TRBJ2-2; TRBD2, the table's D call, lacks a check against the DNA. TRBV21-1 has pseudogene status. The CDR3 spans 19 residues. The CDR3: CASKMGQRTSGSPTGELFF. In DNA, the CDR3 is TGTGCCAGCAAGATGGGACAGAGGACTAGCGGGAGCCCCACCGGGGAGCTGTTTTTT.

The V gene is TRBV6-4, the J gene TRBJ1-1, with TRBD1 as a possible D gene (6 bases). The germline V and J ends were trimmed by 3 bases and 1 base, with 6 bases remaining between them. The germline V gene has CDR1 MRHNA and CDR2 SNTAGT. The CDR3 sequence is 13 residues long. The CDR3 loop reads CASSEDRNTEAFF. The DNA of the CDR3 is TGTGCCAGCAGTGAGGACAGGAACACTGAAGCTTTCTTT.

This rearrangement joins TRBV2 to TRBJ2-3; 8 positions agree with TRBD1. In germline, CDR1 is SNHLY, CDR2 FYNNEI. This CDR3 is 16 amino acids long. The ends lost 5 bases at V and 1 base at J; junction bases unmatched: 8. The CDR3 DNA follows: TGTGCCAGCAGTACTGACAGGGGAGTAGGCACAGATACGCAGTATTTT. It codes for CASSTDRGVGTDTQYF.

This sequence joins TRBV19 and TRBJ2-1; possible D gene TRBD1, 6 bases. This CDR3 comprises 14 residues. Germline CDR1 is LNHDA and CDR2 is SQIVND (reference sequence). The V end was cut by 3 bases, the J end by 4 bases, with 10 bases between. The CDR3 bases are TGTGCCAGTAGTATTCGACAGGTTTACAATGAGCAGTTCTTC. The encoded protein is CASSIRQVYNEQFF.

This sequence joins TRBV24-1 and TRBJ2-6, with D unclear. The CDR3 length is 16 residues. From germline, CDR1 is KGHDR and CDR2 SFDVKD. The germline V and J ends were trimmed by 3 bases and 2 bases, with 10 bases remaining between them. The CDR3 nucleotides read TGTGCCACCAGTGATACCCGATTAGCTGGGGCCAACGTCCTGACTTTC. This translates into CATSDTRLAGANVLTF.

The chain employs TRBV3-1 (or the pseudogene TRBV3-2) and TRBJ2-3; TRBD2 matches at 9 bases. The germline V gene has CDR1 LGHDT and CDR2 YNNKEL (reference sequence). J gave up 2 bases and V 5 bases, and 14 bases lay outside the gene matches. This CDR3 region has 18 residues. This CDR3 reads CASSFGPAGGSSTDTQYF. The CDR3 DNA sequence: TGTGCCAGCAGCTTCGGCCCGGCGGGAGGGAGTTCCACAGATACGCAGTATTTT.

In its sample, this clone was seen once. V and J are TRBV7-2 and TRBJ2-3, with D perhaps TRBD1 (6 bases). The CDR3 is 14 residues long. Between the trimmed V and J ends, which lost 7 bases and 2 bases, there was a span of 13 bases. Germline loops: CDR1 SGHTA, CDR2 FQGNSA. CDR3 region: CASTLRGSTDTQYF. The CDR3 DNA reads TGTGCCAGCACCCTAAGGGGGTCCACAGATACGCAGTATTTT.

The gene calls are TRBV28 and TRBJ2-7; 9 nucleotides line up with TRBD1. Germline V CDR1 and CDR2: MDHEN, SYDVKM. The V gene end was trimmed by 4 bases and the J gene end by 6 bases; junction bases not matched to a gene: 7. The CDR3 consists of 14 residues. CDR3 DNA: TGTGCCAGCAGTTCAGAGACGACAGGGGGCGAGCAGTACTTC. It translates to CASSSETTGGEQYF. The full variable domain, rest sourced from reference TRBV28 and TRBJ2-7, is DVKVTQSSRYLVKRTGEKVFLECVQDMDHENMFWYRQDPGLGLRLIYFSYDVKMKEKGDIPEGYSVSREKKERFSLILESASTNQTSMYLCASSSETTGGEQYFGPGTRLTVT.